Shown below are 32 T cell receptor beta chains from a single sample sequenced in a study of cytomegalovirus exposure and HLA in healthy donors. Researchers ran the PCR with 60 Vbeta and 13 Jbeta primers. Here immunoSEQ multiplex PCR was the method, and the copy in TCRdb shows in-frame clones only, minus some. This sample has around 150,000 clones, with 70% to 90% found just once. Sequencing used PBMCs. Every receptor here comes from a woman in her 30s in good health and CMV-seronegative.

V gene TRBV4-1 combines with J gene TRBJ1-6, with a tentative D call TRBD1 (5 bases). Trimming took off 0 bases at V and 9 bases at J, with 15 bases between the two ends. The V gene's germline CDR1 is MGHRA and CDR2 YSYEKL. CDR3 length: 16 amino acids. The CDR3 protein is CASSQDLQGGSSPLHF. The CDR3 DNA follows: TGCGCCAGCAGCCAAGATCTCCAGGGCGGGAGTTCACCCCTCCACTTT.

V and J are TRBV29-1 and TRBJ1-4; TRBD1 matches at 12 bases. This CDR3 is built from 14 residues. V shed 6 bases, J shed 8 bases, and the junction held 7 bases outside the gene matches. In germline, CDR1 is SQVTM, CDR2 ANQGSEA. CDR3 amino acids: CSVRDRGRGEKLFF. CDR3 nucleotide sequence: TGCAGCGTGAGGGACAGGGGGCGGGGGGAAAAACTGTTTTTT.

CDR3 nucleotide sequence: TGTGCCACCAGCAGAGCTCTAGCCTTGACCGGGGAGCTGTTTTTT. It codes for CATSRALALTGELFF. V usage is TRBV15 and J usage is TRBJ2-2; D is perhaps TRBD2 (5 bases). Germline loops: CDR1 LNHNV, CDR2 YYDKDF (reference sequence). This CDR3 spans 15 amino acids. V was clipped by 1 base and J by 5 bases, with 11 bases between them.

CDR3 nucleotides: TGTGCCAGCAGCCGTACCGGACAGGGCCGCACTGAAGCTTTCTTT. Protein sequence: CASSRTGQGRTEAFF. This chain uses TRBV6-5 with TRBJ1-1; 8 bases are a match to TRBD1. CDR1 is MNHEY, CDR2 SVGAGI, per germline. The CDR3 is 15 residues long. J lost 4 bases, V lost 6 bases, and 10 bases had no gene match.

V usage is TRBV9 and J usage is TRBJ2-5; the D is unclear. Trimming removed 0 bases at V and 1 base at J, with 10 bases between. Germline V gene lookup returns CDR1 SGDLS and CDR2 YYNGEE. CDR3 length equals 15 residues. The CDR3 coding sequence is TGTGCCAGCAGCGTAGGTTCCTCCCCCCAAGAGACCCAGTACTTC. Its protein product is CASSVGSSPQETQYF.

This clone was recorded only once. The rearrangement links TRBV5-1 to TRBJ2-3, with 7 bases that match TRBD2. In germline, CDR1 is SGHRS, CDR2 YFSETQ. Trimming removed 0 bases from V and 2 bases from J; junction bases left unmatched: 6. There are 16 residues in the CDR3. The CDR3 sequence: CASSLAPAGDTDTQYF. In DNA, the CDR3 is TGCGCCAGCAGCTTGGCCCCCGCGGGGGACACAGATACGCAGTATTTT.

This clone was counted between two and nine times. The chain couples TRBV19 to TRBJ1-2; D remains ambiguous. Germline values: CDR1 LNHDA, CDR2 SQIVND (reference sequence). The CDR3 runs 16 residues. V gave up 3 bases and J gave up 0 bases, with 14 bases separating them. CDR3 residues: CASSMVYREANYGYTF. In DNA form, the CDR3 reads TGTGCCAGTAGTATGGTTTACCGGGAAGCTAACTATGGCTACACCTTC.

J is TRBJ2-7 and V is TRBV7-9, with D tentatively TRBD2 (6 bases). The V gene's germline CDR1 is SEHNR and CDR2 FQNEAQ (reference sequence). V was cut by 4 bases and J by 7 bases, with 14 bases left in between. CDR3 length: 13 residues. The DNA for the CDR3 is TGTGCCAGCAGCTCCAAGCAGGGAGGAGAGCAGTACTTC. This gives the protein CASSSKQGGEQYF. Full variable domain (remainder filled in from reference TRBV7-9 and TRBJ2-7): DTGVSQNPRHKITKRGQNVTFRCDPISEHNRLYWYRQTLGQGPEFLTYFQNEAQLEKSRLLSDRFSAERPKGSFSTLEIQRTEQGDSAMYLCASSSKQGGEQYFGPGTRLTVT.

This clone appeared a single time. V is TRBV28 and J is TRBJ2-1; perhaps TRBD1 as D (7 bases). The germline V gene encodes CDR1 MDHEN and CDR2 SYDVKM. The ends were cut back, 5 bases at V and 5 bases at J, with 13 bases in the middle. This CDR3 spans 14 amino acids. Here the CDR3 DNA reads TGTGCCAGCAGTCGACAGGGCGGGAACAATGAGCAGTTCTTC. Its protein is CASSRQGGNNEQFF.

The rearrangement links TRBV18 to TRBJ2-1, with a tentative D call TRBD2 (6 bases). V lost 3 bases and J 8 bases, leaving 17 bases between the germline ends. Germline V gene data show CDR1 as KGHSH and CDR2 as LQKENI. The CDR3 is 15 amino acids. This CDR3 reads CASSPQTGGVHEQFF. CDR3 in DNA: TGTGCCAGCTCACCTCAGACCGGGGGTGTCCATGAGCAGTTCTTC.

This rearrangement joins TRBV5-5 to TRBJ1-1; D is ambiguous. The CDR3 length is 14 residues. Germline V lookup: CDR1 SGHKS, CDR2 YYEKEE (reference sequence). With 1 base removed from V and 3 bases from J, the gap between germline ends came to 10 bases. This chain's CDR3 is CASSLYHQDTEAFF. CDR3 sequence (DNA): TGTGCCAGCAGCTTGTACCACCAGGACACTGAAGCTTTCTTT.

In this sample, this clone turned up once. This chain uses TRBV2 with TRBJ2-7; D is possibly TRBD1 (6 bases). The CDR3 length is 15 residues. V was cut by 6 bases and J by 3 bases, with 18 bases left in between. Germline assignment: CDR1 SNHLY and CDR2 FYNNEI. The CDR3 sequence is CASSRTAGRVYEQYF. The DNA of the CDR3 is TGTGCCAGCAGCAGGACAGCCGGCAGGGTCTACGAGCAGTACTTC.

This clone was observed a handful of times. The CDR3 nucleotides read TGTGCCAGCAGCTGGACAGGGGGCGGTGAAGCTTTCTTT. This sequence encodes CASSWTGGGEAFF. The V and J genes are TRBV7-9 and TRBJ1-1, with 11 positions matching TRBD1. The CDR3 is made up of 13 amino acids. J was trimmed by 7 bases and V by 4 bases; bases with no gene match: 2. CDR1 and CDR2 (germline): SEHNR, FQNEAQ (reference sequence).

The chain links TRBV18 to TRBJ2-1; weak D call: TRBD1 (5 bases). The CDR3 runs to 12 residues. Germline CDR1 and CDR2: KGHSH and LQKENI. The V and J ends lost 6 bases and 6 bases respectively, with 9 bases between them. This chain's CDR3 is CASSQGVNEQFF. In DNA, the CDR3 is TGTGCCAGCTCTCAAGGGGTCAATGAGCAGTTCTTC.

The chain has TRBV4-1 and TRBJ2-3; 13 bases are a match to TRBD2. The CDR3 covers 19 residues. V trimming: 0 bases; J trimming: 1 base; junction bases outside the gene matches: 7. Germline-derived CDR1 and CDR2 are MGHRA and YSYEKL. CDR3 nucleotide sequence: TGCGCCAGCAGCCAAGAGAGCGGACTAGCGGGGGCCCGCACAGATACGCAGTATTTT. Translated, it gives CASSQESGLAGARTDTQYF.

This clone appeared once. This rearrangement joins TRBV5-5 to TRBJ2-1; possible D gene TRBD1, 5 bases. The CDR3 has 16 amino acids. Germline V gene lookup returns CDR1 SGHKS and CDR2 YYEKEE (reference sequence). Trimming shortened V by 0 bases and J by 8 bases, and 18 bases separated the two germline ends. In DNA, the CDR3 is TGTGCCAGCAGCTTGGGGAAGGTGTGGGGCCGCCATGAGCAGTTCTTC. Protein: CASSLGKVWGRHEQFF.

The genes are TRBV9 and TRBJ2-1; D is perhaps TRBD2 (7 bases). The CDR3 covers 16 residues. Trimming shortened V by 4 bases and J by 4 bases, and 18 bases separated the two germline ends. Germline V gene lookup returns CDR1 SGDLS and CDR2 YYNGEE. This CDR3 is CASSPLRGGLYNEQFF. The CDR3 nucleotides are TGTGCCAGCAGCCCTCTGCGCGGGGGCCTGTACAATGAGCAGTTCTTC.

The genes are TRBV5-1 and TRBJ2-2; maybe TRBD2 (5 bases). Germline V CDR1 and CDR2: SGHRS, YFSETQ. This CDR3 is built from 16 residues. The V end was cut by 3 bases, the J end by 0 bases, with 12 bases between. CDR3 coding DNA: TGCGCCAGCAGCTCTACTAGTGGTTCGAACACCGGGGAGCTGTTTTTT. Amino acid sequence: CASSSTSGSNTGELFF.

This clone was detected only once. This chain uses TRBV5-1 with TRBJ2-3; 15 bases map to TRBD2. The CDR3 has 20 residues. CDR1 is SGHRS, CDR2 YFSETQ, per germline. V lost 3 bases to trimming and J lost 2 bases; unmatched junction nucleotides: 13. Here the CDR3 DNA reads TGCGCCAGCAGCTGGAAGATCGGGACTAGCGGGGGGCTTAACACAGATACGCAGTATTTT. Protein: CASSWKIGTSGGLNTDTQYF.

V usage is TRBV27 and J usage is TRBJ2-3; 11 bases fit TRBD1. CDR3 length equals 16 residues. Germline CDR1 MNHEY, CDR2 SMNVEV (reference sequence). Germline trimming cut 5 bases from V and 4 bases from J; bases unmatched to any gene: 8. CDR3 sequence: CASSPRTGGSADTQYF. Here the CDR3 DNA reads TGTGCCAGCAGTCCCCGGACAGGGGGCTCGGCAGATACGCAGTATTTT.

V gene TRBV19 combines with J gene TRBJ2-7; 9 bases are a match to TRBD2. CDR3 length: 15 amino acids. J was trimmed by 5 bases and V by 3 bases; bases with no gene match: 8. CDR1 and CDR2 from the germline V gene are LNHDA and SQIVND (reference sequence). CDR3 region: CASSMYSGGRNEQYF. The CDR3 DNA sequence: TGTGCCAGTAGTATGTATAGCGGGGGAAGGAACGAGCAGTACTTC.

This clone showed up just a few times. The gene calls are TRBV7-2 and TRBJ2-1; D remains unclear. Germline CDR1 is SGHTA and CDR2 is FQGNSA. This CDR3 comprises 12 residues. The germline V and J ends were trimmed by 1 base and 9 bases, with 7 bases remaining between them. The CDR3 DNA is TGTGCCAGCAGCTTAGATTGGAGTGAGCAGTTCTTC. This sequence encodes CASSLDWSEQFF.

The chain couples TRBV30 to TRBJ1-5, with a possible D match to TRBD1 (5 bases). This CDR3 contains 14 residues. V was shortened by 4 bases and J by 3 bases, with 13 bases between the two germline ends. Germline values: CDR1 GTSNPN, CDR2 SVGIG (reference sequence). DNA for the CDR3: TGTGCCTGGAAAGGTAACAGGACCAATCAGCCCCAGCATTTT. It codes for CAWKGNRTNQPQHF.

This chain joins TRBV5-4 and TRBJ1-6; D perhaps matches TRBD1 (6 bases). The germline V and J ends were trimmed by 0 bases and 7 bases, with 11 bases remaining between them. CDR1 SGHNT and CDR2 YYREEE come from the germline V gene (reference sequence). This CDR3 contains 15 residues. CDR3 nucleotide sequence: TGTGCCAGCAGCTTGGCCGCAGGGGCCAATTCACCCCTCCACTTT. Encoded protein: CASSLAAGANSPLHF.

The chain is built from TRBV7-9 and TRBJ2-5; 9 bases fit TRBD1. CDR1 SEHNR and CDR2 FQNEAQ come from the germline V gene (reference sequence). V dropped 1 base and J dropped 9; count of bases not matched to a gene: 3. The CDR3 length is 13 residues. CDR3 nucleotide sequence: TGTGCCAGCAGCTTAGACAGGGGGCGGGCCCAGTACTTC. As protein: CASSLDRGRAQYF.

This chain connects TRBV27 to TRBJ2-7; no firm D call. V was trimmed by 4 bases and J by 1 base, leaving 11 bases between them. Germline CDR1 is MNHEY and CDR2 is SMNVEV (reference sequence). The CDR3 has 14 residues. CDR3 nucleotide sequence: TGTGCCAGCAGTTCGACTCTTCTATCCTACGAGCAGTACTTC. Protein: CASSSTLLSYEQYF.

The chain employs TRBV7-6 and TRBJ1-4, with D possibly being TRBD1 (6 bases). Germline values: CDR1 SGHVS, CDR2 FNYEAQ. This CDR3 has 16 residues. Deletions cut 1 base from V and 5 bases from J, with 14 bases between. The CDR3 is CASSLGGGPRNEKLFF. Written as DNA, the CDR3 is TGTGCCAGCAGCTTAGGGGGGGGGCCCCGGAATGAAAAACTGTTTTTT.

The V call is TRBV7-9, the J call TRBJ2-2; no clear D gene. The V end was cut by 5 bases, the J end by 0 bases, with 7 bases between. The CDR3 contains 14 residues. CDR1 is SEHNR and CDR2 is FQNEAQ in the germline V gene (reference sequence). Here the CDR3 reads CASSADPNTGELFF. The DNA of the CDR3 is TGTGCCAGCAGCGCGGATCCGAACACCGGGGAGCTGTTTTTT.

The chain combines TRBV18 with TRBJ1-6; the D is unclear. V lost 2 bases and J lost 6, with 14 bases in between. The CDR3 consists of 16 residues. Looked up from germline, CDR1 is KGHSH and CDR2 is LQKENI. The DNA of the CDR3 is TGTGCCAGCTCACCAGTGGCAGGCCACTTTAATTCACCCCTCCACTTT. As protein: CASSPVAGHFNSPLHF.

The chain carries TRBV28 and TRBJ2-3; D is possibly TRBD1 (6 bases). Trimming pared 6 bases from V and 2 bases from J, leaving 12 bases between. The germline CDR1 and CDR2 sequences are MDHEN and SYDVKM. The CDR3 is 14 residues long. CDR3 in amino acids: CASSQGQVTDTQYF. CDR3 nucleotides: TGTGCCAGCAGCCAGGGACAAGTCACAGATACGCAGTATTTT. The variable domain in full, with the rest retrieved from reference TRBV28 and TRBJ2-3, is DVKVTQSSRYLVKRTGEKVFLECVQDMDHENMFWYRQDPGLGLRLIYFSYDVKMKEKGDIPEGYSVSREKKERFSLILESASTNQTSMYLCASSQGQVTDTQYFGPGTRLTVL.

The chain is built from TRBV29-1 and TRBJ2-2; the match to TRBD2 covers 16 bases. Germline-derived CDR1 and CDR2 are SQVTM and ANQGSEA. The J segment lost 2 bases and the V segment lost 6 bases, leaving 6 bases of the junction unmatched. The CDR3 runs 17 residues. CDR3: CSVGGLAGGTNTGELFF. The CDR3 region has the DNA TGCAGCGTGGGGGGACTAGCGGGAGGGACCAACACCGGGGAGCTGTTTTTT.

The chain combines TRBV5-1 with TRBJ1-1; unclear D gene. CDR1 is SGHRS and CDR2 is YFSETQ in the germline V gene. V was clipped by 5 bases and J by 1 base, with 12 bases between them. The CDR3 length is 14 residues. The chain's CDR3 is CASSGGPTNTEAFF. The CDR3, as DNA: TGCGCCAGCAGTGGAGGCCCGACGAACACTGAAGCTTTCTTT.